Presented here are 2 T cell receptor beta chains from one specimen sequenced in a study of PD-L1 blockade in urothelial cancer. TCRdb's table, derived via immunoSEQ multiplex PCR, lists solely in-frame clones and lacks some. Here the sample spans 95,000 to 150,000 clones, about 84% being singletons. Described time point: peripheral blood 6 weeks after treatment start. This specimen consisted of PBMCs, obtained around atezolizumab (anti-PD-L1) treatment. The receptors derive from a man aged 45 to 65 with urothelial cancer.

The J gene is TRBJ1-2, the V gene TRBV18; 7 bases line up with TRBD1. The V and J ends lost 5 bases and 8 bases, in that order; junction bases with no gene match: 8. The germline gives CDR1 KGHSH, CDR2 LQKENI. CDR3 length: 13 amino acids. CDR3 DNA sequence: TGTGCCAGCTCAACACAGGGGAAAGAAGGCTACACCTTC. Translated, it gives CASSTQGKEGYTF.

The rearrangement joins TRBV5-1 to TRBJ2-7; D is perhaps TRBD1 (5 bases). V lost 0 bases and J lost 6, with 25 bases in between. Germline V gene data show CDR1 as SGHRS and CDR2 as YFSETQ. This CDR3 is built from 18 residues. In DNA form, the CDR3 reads TGCGCCAGCAGCTTGGGACCCGATCCGACACAGGTCCCCTCCGAGCAGTACTTC. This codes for CASSLGPDPTQVPSEQYF.